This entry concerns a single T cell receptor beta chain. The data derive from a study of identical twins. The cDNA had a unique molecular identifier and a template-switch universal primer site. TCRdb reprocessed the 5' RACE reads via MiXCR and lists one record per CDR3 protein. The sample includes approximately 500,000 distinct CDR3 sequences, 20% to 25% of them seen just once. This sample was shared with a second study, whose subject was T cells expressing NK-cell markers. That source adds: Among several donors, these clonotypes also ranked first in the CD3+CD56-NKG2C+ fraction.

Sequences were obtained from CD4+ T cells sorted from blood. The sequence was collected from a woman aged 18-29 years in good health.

The CDR3 DNA is TGTGCCAGCAGCTCCTCTAGCGGGGGATACTACAATGAGCAGTTCTTC. This sequence encodes CASSSSSGGYYNEQFF. The rearrangement links TRBV7-9 to TRBJ2-1; 10 bases are shared with TRBD2. CDR1 and CDR2 from the germline V gene are SEHNR and FQNEAQ (reference sequence). The CDR3 loop spans 16 amino acids. The V segment lost 4 bases and the J segment 3 bases; nucleotides outside the gene matches: 6.